The source of this T cell receptor (beta chain) is a study of blood T cell repertoires in COVID-19. Study-level information: Sources were T cells, B-cell-depleted T cells, or PBMCs; the material itself was cDNA or gDNA.

Generated by immunoSEQ multiplex PCR, the TCRdb table keeps only in-frame clones and is missing some. The sample has a few hundred thousand clones; 85% are singletons. This study enrolled people aged about 18 to 90 from around 25 US geographic areas. Donors were grouped by their self-reported clinical history. Within 2 weeks before study entry, exposed participants met a COVID-19 case. V lost 4 bases to trimming and J lost 4 bases; unmatched junction nucleotides: 8. The CDR3 totals 15 residues. The V gene's germline CDR1 is SGHKS and CDR2 YYEKEE (reference sequence). The sequenced sample was PBMCs or T cells enriched from blood (not recorded which). The chain recombines TRBV5-5 with TRBJ1-2; TRBD1 agrees at 9 bases. The TCR sequence derives from a woman in her 50s who had been exposed to COVID-19. The CDR3 loop is CASSGTGGRPYGYTF. The DNA for the CDR3 is TGTGCCAGCAGCGGAACAGGGGGCCGCCCCTATGGCTACACCTTC.